Following are 2 T cell receptor beta chains from one sample sequenced in a study of OX40 agonist ivuxolimab in advanced cancers. The table came from immunoSEQ multiplex PCR; TCRdb's copy has only in-frame clones and leaves some out. The sample yields 73,000 or so clones, roughly 85% seen once. This specimen was CD4+ or CD8+ T cells sorted from blood, taken in a trial of the OX40 agonist ivuxolimab. All receptors come from an adult with an advanced solid tumor such as melanoma, head and neck, liver or kidney cancer.

The chain uses TRBV18 and TRBJ1-4; D is unclear. This CDR3 is 14 amino acids long. Germline loops: CDR1 KGHSH, CDR2 LQKENI. Trimming took 6 bases from V and 5 from J, leaving 13 bases between them. CDR3 nucleotides: TGTGCCAGCTCCCGGAGTGAGAAGAATGAAAAACTGTTTTTT. Its translation is CASSRSEKNEKLFF.

The chain couples TRBV5-1 to TRBJ2-1; 9 bases are shared with TRBD1. Losses at the gene ends were 4 bases for V and 4 bases for J; bases not matched to a gene: 9. The CDR3 spans 16 residues. Germline V gives CDR1 SGHRS, CDR2 YFSETQ. CDR3 residues: CASSRPDRGKYNEQFF. The DNA of the CDR3 is TGCGCCAGCAGCAGGCCGGACAGGGGAAAATACAATGAGCAGTTCTTC. Full variable domain (remainder filled in from reference TRBV5-1 and TRBJ2-1): KAGVTQTPRYLIKTRGQQVTLSCSPISGHRSVSWYQQTPGQGLQFLFEYFSETQRNKGNFPGRFSGRQFSNSRSEMNVSTLELGDSALYLCASSRPDRGKYNEQFFGPGTRLTVL.